The 18 T cell receptor beta chains below come from one sample, sequenced in a study of T cell clonality in common variable immunodeficiency. Clones were sequenced by immunoSEQ multiplex PCR, and TCRdb holds only the in-frame ones, with some missing. The sample has 30,000 to 40,000 clones, none seen only once. Sequencing was done on a sample of peripheral blood mononuclear cells. The receptors stem from a person between 18 and 75 years old in good health.

Points on this clone: The CDR3 end lies 3 residues beyond the end of the read and is filled in from the germline J gene. The chain employs TRBV11-1 and TRBJ2-3; 8 bases are a match to TRBD2. From germline, CDR1 is SGHAT and CDR2 FQDESV (reference sequence). The CDR3 has 15 residues. V trimming: 1 base; J trimming: 5 bases; junction bases outside the gene matches: 5. CDR3 sequence reads: CASSLVGLGGDTQYF. The sequenced CDR3 bases are TGTGCCAGCAGCTTAGTGGGACTAGGGGGAGATACG.

Ten or more counts support this clone. The read terminates 3 residues before the CDR3 end, so the remaining end is supplied by the germline J gene. The rearrangement uses TRBV12-5 and TRBJ2-7; 9 nucleotides agree with TRBD1. There are 14 residues in the CDR3. The germline V gene encodes CDR1 LGHNT and CDR2 FRNRAP. J lost 0 bases, V lost 7 bases, and 4 bases had no gene match. The covered CDR3 bases are TGTGCTAGTGCGGGACAGGGTAGCTCCTACGAG. Protein product: CASAGQGSSYE. The CDR3 in its entirety is CASAGQGSSYEQYF.

Many counts were recorded for this clone. The DNA read from the CDR3 is TGTGCCATCAGTGAGTCGAGTGGGCTTTATAGCAATCAGCCC. The encoded protein is CAISESSGLYSNQP. The whole CDR3 is CAISESSGLYSNQPQHF. The V call is TRBV10-3, the J call TRBJ1-5; D unresolved. The read comes to an end 3 residues before the CDR3 does, leaving the germline J gene to fill in the end. The length of the CDR3 is 17 residues. CDR1 and CDR2 (germline): ENHRY, SYGVKD. V lost 0 bases and J 0 bases, leaving 12 bases between the germline ends.

This clone was found many times. The CDR3 goes on 3 residues after the read ends, and that part is filled in from the germline J gene. This chain joins TRBV6-1 and TRBJ1-1, with TRBD1 as a possible D gene (6 bases). This CDR3 spans 14 amino acids. The V and J ends lost 4 bases and 5 bases respectively, with 14 bases between them. The germline V gene has CDR1 MNHNS and CDR2 SASEGT. CDR3 amino acids: CASSVTGIGTEAFF. CDR3 bases read: TGTGCCAGCAGTGTAACAGGGATTGGGACTGAA.

In the case of this clone: The read comes to an end 3 residues before the CDR3 does, leaving the germline J gene to fill in the end. The chain recombines TRBV18 with TRBJ1-4; TRBD1 matches 7 bases. CDR3 length: 15 amino acids. CDR1 is KGHSH and CDR2 is LQKENI in the germline V gene. Incomplete CDR3 DNA: TGTGCCAGCTCACCTCCGACAGGGAATAATTCACCA. This sequence encodes CASSPPTGNNSP. The complete CDR3 sequence is CASSPPTGNNSPLFF.

This clone has ten or more counts. Coverage ceases 3 residues before the CDR3 finishes, and the germline J gene fills in the end. The chain is built from TRBV19 and TRBJ2-1, with D unclear. V dropped 1 base and J dropped 6 bases, with 7 bases sitting between them. Germline V gene lookup returns CDR1 LNHDA and CDR2 SQIVND (reference sequence). The CDR3 is 13 amino acids. The CDR3 spells CASSIGRSNEQFF. The sequenced CDR3 bases are TGTGCCAGTAGTATAGGGCGGAGCAATGAG.

Many counts were recorded for this clone. The sequence runs out 3 residues before the end of the CDR3; the remainder is reconstructed from the germline J gene. This chain connects TRBV19 to TRBJ2-2; D is ambiguous. CDR3 size: 14 residues. The ends were cut back, 0 bases at V and 4 bases at J, with 6 bases in the middle. The germline CDR1 and CDR2 sequences are LNHDA and SQIVND (reference sequence). The DNA read from the CDR3 is TGTGCCAGTAGTATAGATCTCGGCACCGGGGAG. Protein sequence: CASSIDLGTGE. The whole CDR3 sequence reads CASSIDLGTGELFF. Full variable domain (outside the CDR3, taken from reference TRBV19 and TRBJ2-2): DGGITQSPKYLFRKEGQNVTLSCEQNLNHDAMYWYRQDPGQGLRLIYYSQIVNDFQKGDIAEGYSVSREKKESFPLTVTSAQKNPTAFYLCASSIDLGTGELFFGEGSRLTVL.

This clone has more than one count but fewer than ten. Read coverage stops 3 residues before the CDR3 terminus; the germline J gene supplies the remainder. The rearrangement joins TRBV7-9 to TRBJ1-2, with D perhaps TRBD1 (6 bases). CDR1 is SEHNR and CDR2 is FQNEAQ in the germline V gene (reference sequence). This CDR3 region has 14 residues. CDR3 DNA, as far as it was read: TGTGCCAGCAGTCTACCCGGACAGCCCTACGAC. Translation: CASSLPGQPYD. The whole CDR3 protein reads CASSLPGQPYDYTF.

This clone was recorded a few times. The read comes to an end 3 residues before the CDR3 does, leaving the germline J gene to fill in the end. This rearrangement joins TRBV5-1 to TRBJ2-5, with TRBD2 matching 16 bases. This CDR3 has 17 residues. CDR1 and CDR2 from the germline V gene are SGHRS and YFSETQ. The V gene end was trimmed by 3 bases and the J gene end by 4 bases; junction bases not matched to a gene: 6. The sequenced part of the CDR3 DNA is TGCGCCAGCAGCTCGGGACTAGCGGGAGGGGGCCGAGAGACC. It yields the protein CASSSGLAGGGRET. The full CDR3 reads CASSSGLAGGGRETQYF.

This clone was observed at least ten times. The read falls 3 residues short of the CDR3 end, and the missing part is taken from the germline J gene. J is TRBJ1-4 and V is TRBV7-2, with D unclear. Germline V gene sequence: CDR1 SGHTA, CDR2 FQGNSA. This CDR3 region has 13 residues. The CDR3 here is CASSPSVDTPLFF. The CDR3 bases that were read are TGTGCCAGCAGCCCCTCGGTTGACACACCA.

In its sample, this clone was seen many times. The CDR3 end is not reached by the read, which stops 3 residues before it; the germline J gene fills it in. This chain connects TRBV18 to TRBJ2-7; D might be TRBD1 (6 bases). V was cut by 5 bases and J by 2 bases, with 19 bases left in between. This CDR3 is 16 amino acids long. Germline assignment: CDR1 KGHSH and CDR2 LQKENI. The sequenced part of the CDR3 DNA is TGTGCCAGCTCAGGGGGCCGGGACACCCAAACCTACGAG. Its protein is CASSGGRDTQTYE. The full CDR3 is CASSGGRDTQTYEQYF. Based on the CDR3 plus reference TRBV18 and TRBJ2-7, the full variable domain is NAGVMQNPRHLVRRRGQEARLRCSPMKGHSHVYWYRQLPEEGLKFMVYLQKENIIDESGMPKERFSAEFPKEGPSILRIQQVVRGDSAAYFCASSGGRDTQTYEQYFGPGTRLTVT.

This clone was seen many times. The read gets to within 3 residues of the CDR3 end, and the germline J gene fills in the rest. V gene TRBV12-5 combines with J gene TRBJ2-1, with TRBD2 identical over 12 bases. The CDR3 is made up of 16 amino acids. Germline CDR1 LGHNT, CDR2 FRNRAP. The V segment lost 2 bases and the J segment 9 bases; nucleotides outside the gene matches: 8. The CDR3 sequence is CASGLRLAGDVTEQFF. The CDR3 bases that were read are TGTGCTAGTGGTTTGAGACTAGCGGGAGATGTGACTGAG.

This clone was recorded many times. From the germline J gene comes the end of the CDR3, since the read stops 3 residues before it. V usage is TRBV15 and J usage is TRBJ1-5, with 7 bases lining up with TRBD1. J was trimmed by 4 bases and V by 6 bases; bases with no gene match: 6. The CDR3 extends over 14 amino acids. The germline CDR1 and CDR2 sequences are LNHNV and YYDKDF (reference sequence). The CDR3 bases that were read are TGTGCCACCAGGCATACAGGGGAAAATCAGCCC. It encodes CATRHTGENQP. In full, the CDR3 reads CATRHTGENQPQHF.

This clone has a count of ten or more. The read gets to within 3 residues of the CDR3 end, and the germline J gene fills in the rest. The rearrangement uses TRBV28 and TRBJ1-5; the D gene is possibly TRBD1 (5 bases). This CDR3 is 14 amino acids long. CDR1 MDHEN and CDR2 SYDVKM come from the germline V gene. Trimming cost V 1 base and J 4 bases, with 8 bases left between them. CDR3 DNA (partial): TGTGCCAGCAGTTTATCAGGGAGGAATCAGCCC. It yields the protein CASSLSGRNQP. The whole CDR3 protein is CASSLSGRNQPQHF.

Of note for this clone: The sequence runs out 3 residues before the end of the CDR3; the remainder is reconstructed from the germline J gene. The gene calls are TRBV11-1 and TRBJ2-7, with D maybe TRBD1 (6 bases). The germline V gene has CDR1 SGHAT and CDR2 FQDESV (reference sequence). The germline V and J ends were trimmed by 1 base and 3 bases, with 13 bases remaining between them. CDR3 length: 15 residues. Partial CDR3 DNA: TGTGCCAGCAGCTTAGATCTCGGGACATTCTACGAG. Translated, it gives CASSLDLGTFYE. From start to end, the CDR3 is CASSLDLGTFYEQYF.

This clone was seen more than once but under ten times. The read finishes 3 residues shy of the CDR3 end, and the germline J gene is used to complete it. The V call is TRBV7-9, the J call TRBJ1-2; TRBD1 might be the D (6 bases). The CDR3 runs 12 residues. Germline V lookup: CDR1 SEHNR, CDR2 FQNEAQ (reference sequence). CDR3 in amino acids: CASSSQGYDYTF. CDR3 DNA (partial): TGTGCCAGCAGCTCACAGGGCTACGAC.

This clone was recorded many times. Sequencing ends 3 residues short of the CDR3 end; the germline J gene provides the rest. The rearrangement links TRBV29-1 to TRBJ2-7; 10 bases map to TRBD2. After removal of 7 bases from V and 6 bases from J, the junction contained 15 bases not matched to a gene. The CDR3 has 15 amino acids. The germline V gene has CDR1 SQVTM and CDR2 ANQGSEA. The CDR3 sequence: CSAGVLLAGDGEQYF. The part of the CDR3 DNA that was read is TGCAGCGCTGGGGTTTTGCTAGCGGGAGACGGCGAG.

This clone was picked up many times. Sequencing ends 3 residues short of the CDR3 end; the germline J gene provides the rest. This chain links TRBV9 with TRBJ1-1; a possible D gene is TRBD1 (5 bases). V was trimmed by 0 bases and J by 0 bases, leaving 12 bases between them. This CDR3 is 16 amino acids long. Germline V gene lookup returns CDR1 SGDLS and CDR2 YYNGEE. CDR3 DNA (partial): TGTGCCAGCAGCGTAGGGGGCCGGGGGGTGAACACTGAA. Residues: CASSVGGRGVNTE. The whole CDR3 protein is CASSVGGRGVNTEAFF. The complete variable domain, with remaining parts taken from reference TRBV9 and TRBJ1-1, reads DSGVTQTPKHLITATGQRVTLRCSPRSGDLSVYWYQQSLDQGLQFLIQYYNGEERAKGNILERFSAQQFPDLHSELNLSSLELGDSALYFCASSVGGRGVNTEAFFGQGTRLTVV.